Sequencing of this TCR beta chain was carried out in a study of cytomegalovirus exposure and HLA in healthy donors. Data came from immunoSEQ multiplex PCR; TCRdb stores just in-frame clones and leaves some out. Here the sample spans a few hundred thousand clones, more than 75% being singletons. In germline, CDR1 is MNHEY, CDR2 SMNVEV (reference sequence). The CDR3 is made up of 16 amino acids. V shed 4 bases and J 5 bases; nucleotides not matched to a gene: 13. On this clone itself: The antigen remains unidentified.

The donors were in the roughly 130-subject validation cohort, distinct from the roughly 700-subject first cohort. Whole-study results and caveats: The TCR clusters that emerged in the first cohort tended, a later analysis found, to co-occur in the approximately 130 validation repertoires. Reported results showed that the classifier diagnosed cytomegalovirus status with high specificity and sensitivity. Listed as cytomegalovirus-associated were over 150 TCR beta chains.

The chain has TRBV27 and TRBJ2-5; 7 bases agree with TRBD2. The sequence was obtained from a woman aged 18 to 35 in good health and CMV-seronegative. The specimen was PBMCs. In DNA, the CDR3 is TGTGCCAGCAGTTCCAGTATGGCGGGAGATTTTGAGACCCAGTACTTC. The encoded protein is CASSSSMAGDFETQYF.